The sequence of this T cell receptor beta chain was determined in a study of immune cell composition in non-small cell lung cancer (dated by TCRdb to about 2017). As for the study more broadly: Histologic subtype, mostly lung adenocarcinoma or squamous cell carcinoma, was determined with H&E together with p63, CK5, Napsin A and TTF-1 immunohistochemistry. In supplementary cohort #1, which comprised roughly 10 lung adenocarcinoma cases, paired tumour/lung TCR-beta sequencing was performed and TIL populations were generated so that tumour reactivity could be assessed. TCR-beta sequencing from Adaptive Biotechnologies was done on a few dozen paired sets of NSCLC tumour and non-adjacent lung specimens and on approximately 28 tumour-only specimens. A handful of tumour specimens that had TCR-beta data belonged to rare histological subtypes and were left out of the subtype comparisons. Paper-wide results and their limitations: Nearly half of NSCLC cases had tumour-associated clones >0.5%, with more than 70% of squamous carcinomas showing such clones compared with more than 25% of adenocarcinomas. The reactivity cohort included only 10 cases, and whether tumour-reactive clones share sequences with the dominant in vivo tumour-associated clones was not shown. Across 9 to 10 adenocarcinoma cases, TIL tumour reactivity correlated strongly with maximal tumour-associated clone frequency but not with overall clonality. No significant correlation was found between smoking pack-years and tumour TCR-beta clonality.

On this clone itself: The antigen it binds to is not known. The input lacks base qualities; no much larger clone sits a single base away.

Non-adjacent lung tissue from the same patient, taken as far from the tumour as possible and at least 3 cm away, was used for the normal lung samples. From frozen aliquots of unsorted single-cell suspensions, genomic DNA was isolated using the QIAamp DNA kit. Tissues were received within 2 hours of resection and processed immediately into single-cell suspensions. Tissue was mechanically dissociated and enzymatically digested with DNase I, collagenase I and hyaluronidase for roughly 30 minutes at 37 °C, then filtered and RBC-lysed. A two-step multiplex PCR amplified TCR-beta CDR3 regions from genomic DNA, and the second step of the PCR added Illumina-compatible adaptors. As a commercial immunoSEQ service, TCR-beta immunosequencing was carried out on an Illumina platform. In the original analysis: Repertoires were summarised by productive clonality and by Top 10 Clones, defined as the percentage of T-cell templates derived from the ten most frequent sequences. Values for productive clonality spanned 0 to 1, where a value of 1 indicated a monoclonal population. Tumour-associated clones, identified using log10 scatter plots, were defined as sequences that made up at least 0.1% of tumour T-cell templates and were not found in the matched non-adjacent lung. Student's t-tests were used for two-group comparisons, ANOVA for comparisons across stages, and linear regression for relationships, with analyses done in GraphPad Prism7 and R. The immuneACCESS repertoire file appears here via TCRdb, limited to in-frame rearrangements. These files lack a portion of the clones; in checked studies, under half of the deficit traces to unresolved V genes, and the cause of the others is not known. The DNA was the basis for D and trimming; V, J and clone size are from that table. This sample has 7,500 to 9,000 clones in its table, and 65% to 70% of those were observed once. 23% of the sample rests with the top ten.

Via the germline V gene, CDR1 is SGDLS and CDR2 YYNGEE. The CDR3 has 14 amino acids, counting the end cysteine and phenylalanine. The read is trimmed to its CDR3 DNA, 42 bases read in frame from base 1. The junction carries 19 bases between V and J, which are trimmed by 3 bases and 12 bases respectively. This receptor was identified in a human donor with non-small cell lung cancer. Sequences were obtained from non-adjacent lung tissue. In this chain, TRBV9 is recombined with TRBJ2-1, with a tentative D gene TRBD1 over 6 matching bases. The CDR3 sequence is CASSAPGHPRGQFF. The nucleotides are TGTGCCAGCAGCGCCCCGGGACACCCTAGGGGGCAGTTCTTC.